This is a list of T cell receptor beta chains from one sample in a study of CD4+ T cells in melanoma. Libraries were prepared by immunoSEQ multiplex PCR; TCRdb keeps only in-frame clonotypes and omits some of them. The table has fewer than 150,000 clones, 92% seen once. The receptors were sampled from a human donor with melanoma. Each CDR3 is given with its conserved first and last residue. Fields, in order: V gene, clone size, J gene, CDR3 length, D gene, CDR3 protein, CDR3 DNA. A D gene is named only where the DNA matches it firmly. Rows may omit the clone size; those that give it use once, few, many or a size class.

TRBV18,once,TRBJ1-1,13,NA,CASSTDQNTEAFF,TGTGCCAGCTCAACGGATCAGAACACTGAAGCTTTCTTT
TRBV27,NA,TRBJ2-5,11,TRBD1,CASSSLDRQYF,TGTGCCAGCAGTTCCCTGGACAGGCAGTACTTC
TRBV5-8,NA,TRBJ2-5,16,TRBD1,CASSRTGARLQETQYF,TGTGCCAGCAGCCGAACAGGGGCCCGTCTCCAAGAGACCCAGTACTTC
TRBV7-6,NA,TRBJ2-5,14,NA,CASSPGGAQETQYF,TGTGCCAGCAGCCCAGGGGGGGCCCAAGAGACCCAGTACTTC
TRBV6-5,NA,TRBJ1-2,15,TRBD1,CASGQRDRAYYGYTF,TGTGCCAGCGGTCAAAGGGACAGGGCTTACTATGGCTACACCTTC
TRBV28,NA,TRBJ2-7,16,NA,CASSLSFRASRYEQYF,TGTGCCAGCAGTTTGTCTTTCCGAGCCAGCCGCTACGAGCAGTACTTC
TRBV9,NA,TRBJ1-1,14,NA,CASSVTTTNTEAFF,TGTGCCAGCAGCGTGACAACAACGAACACTGAAGCTTTCTTT
TRBV5-6,NA,TRBJ1-2,16,TRBD1,CASSFSPTGGHYGYTF,TGTGCCAGCAGCTTCTCACCGACAGGGGGCCACTATGGCTACACCTTC
TRBV10-3,NA,TRBJ1-1,14,TRBD1,CAISGSGGDTEAFF,TGTGCCATCAGTGGGTCAGGGGGGGACACTGAAGCTTTCTTT
TRBV12-5,NA,TRBJ1-1,16,NA,CASGSIGQTMNTEAFF,TGTGCTAGTGGTTCTATAGGACAAACCATGAACACTGAAGCTTTCTTT
TRBV11-3,NA,TRBJ1-4,15,NA,CASGGINRGGEKLFF,TGTGCCAGCGGGGGGATTAATCGAGGGGGTGAAAAACTGTTTTTT
TRBV6-1,NA,TRBJ1-2,13,NA,CASMLRGDFGYTF,TGTGCCAGCATGTTGAGAGGGGACTTTGGCTACACCTTC
TRBV18,NA,TRBJ2-7,13,NA,CASSHPDSYEQYF,TGTGCCAGCTCACACCCCGACAGCTACGAGCAGTACTTC
TRBV7-9,NA,TRBJ1-5,14,TRBD1,CASSPQGGNQPQHF,TGTGCCAGCAGCCCACAGGGGGGCAATCAGCCCCAGCATTTT
TRBV7-9,NA,TRBJ2-7,16,NA,CASSSGQTGPGYEQYF,TGTGCCAGCAGCTCCGGACAGACCGGACCGGGCTACGAGCAGTACTTC
TRBV7-4,NA,TRBJ2-4,17,TRBD1,CASSFGGQLLAKNIQYF,TGTGCCAGCAGCTTTGGGGGACAGCTCCTAGCCAAAAACATTCAGTACTTC
TRBV18,NA,TRBJ1-3,16,TRBD1,CASSPITGGSENTIYF,TGTGCCAGCTCACCGATCACAGGGGGTAGTGAAAACACCATATATTTT
TRBV1,NA,TRBJ2-3,14,NA,CTSSQRAKPDTQYF,TGCACCAGCAGCCAACGCGCGAAGCCGGATACGCAGTATTTT
TRBV29-1,NA,TRBJ2-3,13,NA,CSVLIWPTDTQYF,TGCAGCGTTCTTATATGGCCCACAGATACGCAGTATTTT
TRBV4-1,NA,TRBJ1-2,14,NA,CASSQARGNYGYTF,TGCGCCAGCAGCCAAGCGAGAGGGAACTATGGCTACACCTTC
TRBV5-1,once,TRBJ1-5,13,NA,CASSLSGNQPQHF,TGCGCCAGCAGCTTGTCAGGCAATCAGCCCCAGCATTTT
TRBV18,NA,TRBJ2-5,12,NA,CASSPPGETQYF,TGTGCCAGCTCACCACCGGGAGAGACCCAGTACTTC
TRBV7-3,NA,TRBJ2-1,16,NA,CASSAVGFRSYNEQFF,TGTGCCAGCAGCGCCGTAGGGTTTAGGTCCTACAATGAGCAGTTCTTC
TRBV11-2,NA,TRBJ2-1,16,NA,CASSTSSLVGRDEQFF,TGTGCCAGCAGCACAAGTTCATTGGTGGGTCGCGATGAGCAGTTCTTC
TRBV6-1,NA,TRBJ1-4,16,NA,CASSETPQGAKEKLFF,TGTGCCAGCAGTGAAACCCCACAGGGAGCTAAGGAAAAACTGTTTTTT
TRBV30,NA,TRBJ1-2,14,NA,CAWSVDHRYYGYTF,TGTGCCTGGAGTGTAGACCACAGATACTATGGCTACACCTTC
TRBV6-5,NA,TRBJ2-7,15,TRBD2,CASSYSPQGGYEQYF,TGTGCCAGCAGTTACTCGCCCCAGGGAGGGTACGAGCAGTACTTC
TRBV7-9,few,TRBJ1-4,14,TRBD1,CASSSDRVFEKLFF,TGTGCCAGCAGCTCGGACAGGGTTTTTGAAAAACTGTTTTTT
TRBV19,NA,TRBJ1-1,13,NA,CASSRGAWTKAFF,TGTGCCAGTAGTAGGGGAGCCTGGACCAAAGCTTTCTTT
TRBV5-1,NA,TRBJ2-5,15,NA,CASSLGPGQQETQYF,TGCGCCAGCAGCTTGGGCCCGGGACAACAAGAGACCCAGTACTTC
TRBV15,NA,TRBJ1-2,15,NA,CATSRVLEGGYGYTF,TGTGCCACCAGCAGAGTTCTCGAGGGAGGCTATGGCTACACCTTC
TRBV5-4,NA,TRBJ2-7,14,TRBD1,CASSLRDSTYEQYF,TGTGCCAGCAGCCTCCGGGACAGCACCTACGAGCAGTACTTC
TRBV11-2,NA,TRBJ2-1,12,NA,CASSLVGNEQFF,TGTGCCAGCAGCTTAGTGGGGAATGAGCAGTTCTTC
TRBV5-4,NA,TRBJ2-7,13,TRBD1,CASSRDRVYEQYF,TGTGCCAGCAGCCGGGACAGGGTATACGAGCAGTACTTC
TRBV2,NA,TRBJ2-7,12,NA,CASRVDSYEQYF,TGTGCCAGCAGGGTGGACAGTTACGAGCAGTACTTC
TRBV18,once,TRBJ2-7,15,TRBD1,CASSPGQGVLPRQYF,TGTGCCAGCTCCCCCGGACAGGGGGTTTTGCCTAGGCAGTACTTC
TRBV30,once,TRBJ2-3,13,TRBD2,CAWISGGTDTQYF,TGTGCCTGGATTAGCGGGGGCACAGATACGCAGTATTTT
TRBV7-9,NA,TRBJ1-6,15,NA,CASSPNVVSHSPLHF,TGTGCCAGCAGCCCCAATGTAGTATCGCATTCACCCCTCCACTTT
TRBV7-6,NA,TRBJ1-4,15,NA,CASSLAAGAGGKLFF,TGTGCCAGCAGCTTAGCTGCAGGGGCGGGAGGAAAACTGTTTTTT
TRBV7-8,NA,TRBJ1-3,14,NA,CASSLVGSGNTIYF,TGTGCCAGCAGCTTAGTGGGGTCTGGAAACACCATATATTTT
TRBV7-3,NA,TRBJ2-2,17,TRBD2,CASSLARDGGDTGELFF,TGTGCCAGCAGCCTAGCCCGGGACGGGGGGGACACCGGGGAGCTGTTTTTT
TRBV18,NA,TRBJ2-3,16,NA,CASSPPRGKGTDTQYF,TGTGCCAGCTCACCACCCCGGGGGAAAGGGACAGATACGCAGTATTTT
TRBV5-5,NA,TRBJ2-2,14,TRBD2,CARGGGANTGELFF,TGTGCCAGGGGCGGGGGTGCGAACACCGGGGAGCTGTTTTTT
TRBV5-1,NA,TRBJ2-7,13,NA,CASSLDRLYEQYF,TGCGCCAGCAGCTTAGACCGGCTCTACGAGCAGTACTTC
TRBV5-1,NA,TRBJ2-7,16,NA,CASSSGASGRIHEQYF,TGCGCCAGCAGCTCGGGGGCGAGCGGTCGGATCCACGAGCAGTACTTC
TRBV10-2,NA,TRBJ1-2,13,NA,CASSESSQTSNTF,TGCGCCAGCAGTGAGTCGAGCCAGACCAGCAACACCTTC
TRBV9,NA,TRBJ2-1,17,NA,CASSVALGRGPEAEQFF,TGTGCCAGCAGCGTAGCTTTGGGGAGGGGGCCGGAGGCTGAGCAGTTCTTC
TRBV4-2,NA,TRBJ1-2,14,TRBD1,CASSLGTANYGYTF,TGTGCCAGCAGCCTCGGGACAGCTAACTATGGCTACACCTTC
TRBV19,NA,TRBJ1-6,15,TRBD1,CASSPGTGGGSPLHF,TGTGCCAGTAGTCCCGGGACAGGGGGAGGTTCACCCCTCCACTTT
TRBV5-4,NA,TRBJ2-7,16,NA,CASSSYRQTSSYEQYF,TGTGCCAGCAGCTCCTATCGACAGACCAGCTCCTACGAGCAGTACTTC
TRBV15,NA,TRBJ2-2,13,NA,CATSRDWGGELFF,TGTGCCACCAGCAGAGATTGGGGCGGGGAGCTGTTTTTT
TRBV6-1,NA,TRBJ1-1,12,NA,CASSAWRTEAFF,TGTGCCAGCAGTGCCTGGAGGACTGAAGCTTTCTTT
TRBV30,once,TRBJ2-3,13,NA,CAWSVGGSDTQYF,TGTGCCTGGAGTGTAGGGGGATCAGATACGCAGTATTTT